The rows below give T cell receptor beta chains drawn from one sample of a study of CD8+CD57+ T cells in acquired aplastic anemia. TCRdb re-called the reads through MiXCR, storing one row per CDR3 protein. The table records around 200,000 distinct CDR3 sequences, about half of them present only once. Sequenced input: sorted CD4+, CD8+, or CD8+CD57+ T cells (not recorded which) from PBMCs. These TCRs come from a human donor with aplastic anemia. The CDR3 runs from the conserved cysteine through the conserved F or W. The order of the fields is clone size, D gene, J gene, V gene, CDR3 DNA, CDR3 protein. D genes are given only for firm matches. Clone size, where shown, is once, few, many, or a class for clones that have expanded.

clone_size: -; d_call: TRBD1; j_call: TRBJ2-1; v_call: TRBV5-6; cdr3_nt: TGTGCCAGCAGCTTAGGGACAGGTTACAATGAGCAGTTCTTC; cdr3_aa: CASSLGTGYNEQFF
clone_size: -; d_call: TRBD2; j_call: TRBJ2-7; v_call: TRBV10-3; cdr3_nt: TGTGCCATCAGTGAAAGCGGGACCCTCTCCTACGAGCAGTACTTC; cdr3_aa: CAISESGTLSYEQYF
clone_size: many; d_call: -; j_call: TRBJ2-7; v_call: TRBV6-1; cdr3_nt: TGTGCCAGCAGTGAATTAGACGTCAAGTACGAGCAGTACTTC; cdr3_aa: CASSELDVKYEQYF
clone_size: few; d_call: -; j_call: TRBJ1-2; v_call: TRBV15; cdr3_nt: TGTGCCACCAGCAGAGATTCGGGACACAGCTTTAACTATGGCTACACCTTC; cdr3_aa: CATSRDSGHSFNYGYTF
clone_size: many; d_call: -; j_call: TRBJ2-3; v_call: TRBV2; cdr3_nt: TGTGCCAGCAGTGGTTGGATAAACCCAGATACGCAGTATTTT; cdr3_aa: CASSGWINPDTQYF
clone_size: -; d_call: TRBD1; j_call: TRBJ1-6; v_call: TRBV2; cdr3_nt: TGTGCCAGCAGCCAAGGACAGGGGATCAATTCACCCCTCCACTTT; cdr3_aa: CASSQGQGINSPLHF
clone_size: many; d_call: -; j_call: TRBJ2-1; v_call: TRBV11-2; cdr3_nt: TGTGCCAGCAGCTTATCCGGGACTTCCTACAATGAGCAGTTCTTC; cdr3_aa: CASSLSGTSYNEQFF
clone_size: -; d_call: -; j_call: TRBJ1-1; v_call: TRBV30; cdr3_nt: TGTGCCTACAGACAGAACACTGAAGCTTTCTTT; cdr3_aa: CAYRQNTEAFF
clone_size: once; d_call: -; j_call: TRBJ2-3; v_call: TRBV4-2; cdr3_nt: TGTGCCAGCAGCGGGGCAGCAGGGGACATCAGCACAGATACGCAGTATTTT; cdr3_aa: CASSGAAGDISTDTQYF
clone_size: many; d_call: TRBD1; j_call: TRBJ1-4; v_call: TRBV11-2; cdr3_nt: TGTGCCAGCAGCTTACGCTCGACAGGGGCTAATGAAAAACTGTTTTTT; cdr3_aa: CASSLRSTGANEKLFF
clone_size: -; d_call: -; j_call: TRBJ1-4; v_call: TRBV2; cdr3_nt: TGTGCCAGCGGTTGGAGGGAACTGTTTTTT; cdr3_aa: CASGWRELFF
clone_size: many; d_call: TRBD1; j_call: TRBJ1-1; v_call: TRBV2; cdr3_nt: TGTGCCAGCAGCTCCCTAAGGACAGGCGTGGAAGCTTTCTTT; cdr3_aa: CASSSLRTGVEAFF
clone_size: -; d_call: TRBD1; j_call: TRBJ1-5; v_call: TRBV12-3/TRBV12-4; cdr3_nt: TGTGCCAGCGGTTTAGGACAGGGGGATAGCAATCAGCCCCAGCATTTT; cdr3_aa: CASGLGQGDSNQPQHF
clone_size: many; d_call: -; j_call: TRBJ2-3; v_call: TRBV11-3; cdr3_nt: TGTGCCAGCAGCAAGGGGGGGGATACGCAGTATTTT; cdr3_aa: CASSKGGDTQYF
clone_size: -; d_call: -; j_call: TRBJ2-5; v_call: TRBV3-1; cdr3_nt: TGTGCCAGCAGCCTTAGGGGGGGGCGGGGTGAGACCCAGTACTTC; cdr3_aa: CASSLRGGRGETQYF
clone_size: many; d_call: TRBD1; j_call: TRBJ2-7; v_call: TRBV3-1; cdr3_nt: TGTGCCAGCAGCCTCTCCTCGGGGACAGGGGTCGAGCAGTACTTC; cdr3_aa: CASSLSSGTGVEQYF
clone_size: many; d_call: -; j_call: TRBJ1-1; v_call: TRBV19; cdr3_nt: TGTGCCACCTCCCTTCTCTGGGGCGATAACACTGAAGCTTTCTTT; cdr3_aa: CATSLLWGDNTEAFF
clone_size: many; d_call: -; j_call: TRBJ2-5; v_call: TRBV5-1; cdr3_nt: TGTGCCAGTAGCCTCCAAGAGACCCAGTACTTC; cdr3_aa: CASSLQETQYF
clone_size: -; d_call: TRBD2; j_call: TRBJ2-3; v_call: TRBV7-2; cdr3_nt: TGTGCCAGCAGCTTAGCACTAGCGGGCACAGATACGCAGTATTTT; cdr3_aa: CASSLALAGTDTQYF
clone_size: -; d_call: TRBD1; j_call: TRBJ2-7; v_call: TRBV7-2; cdr3_nt: TGTGCCAGCAGTCTCACGACAGGGATCTACGAGCAGTACTTC; cdr3_aa: CASSLTTGIYEQYF
clone_size: few; d_call: TRBD2; j_call: TRBJ2-7; v_call: TRBV29-1; cdr3_nt: TGCAGCGTGGTCGAAGCGGGAGTGCTCCTCGAGCAGTACTTC; cdr3_aa: CSVVEAGVLLEQYF
clone_size: -; d_call: -; j_call: TRBJ2-2; v_call: TRBV10-3; cdr3_nt: TGTGCCATCAGTCGGACAACAGCGGAAACCGGGGAGCTGTTTTTT; cdr3_aa: CAISRTTAETGELFF
clone_size: -; d_call: -; j_call: TRBJ2-1; v_call: TRBV20-1; cdr3_nt: TGCAGTGCTATGATACACGAGCAGTTCTTC; cdr3_aa: CSAMIHEQFF
clone_size: -; d_call: -; j_call: TRBJ1-4; v_call: TRBV15; cdr3_nt: TGTGCCACCAGCAGAGATGCGGGGGTAGGGGAAAAACTGCTTTTT; cdr3_aa: CATSRDAGVGEKLLF
clone_size: many; d_call: TRBD2; j_call: TRBJ2-5; v_call: TRBV19; cdr3_nt: TGTGCCAGTAGTATCGGTAAGCGGGGGAAGGAAGAGACCCAGTACTTC; cdr3_aa: CASSIGKRGKEETQYF
clone_size: -; d_call: TRBD2; j_call: TRBJ2-4; v_call: TRBV20-1; cdr3_nt: TGCAGTGCTTATAATAGCGGGGGGTCCAAAAACATTCAGTACTTC; cdr3_aa: CSAYNSGGSKNIQYF
clone_size: many; d_call: TRBD1; j_call: TRBJ1-5; v_call: TRBV7-6; cdr3_nt: TGTGCCAGCAGCTTGGGACAGGGCAGCAATCAGCCCCAGCATTTT; cdr3_aa: CASSLGQGSNQPQHF
clone_size: -; d_call: -; j_call: TRBJ2-5; v_call: TRBV7-2; cdr3_nt: TGTGCCAGCAGCTTAGTAGGGGGGACCCAGTACTTC; cdr3_aa: CASSLVGGTQYF
clone_size: -; d_call: -; j_call: TRBJ2-5; v_call: TRBV20-1; cdr3_nt: TGCAGTGCCCAGGACCACCAAGAGACCCAGTACTTC; cdr3_aa: CSAQDHQETQYF
clone_size: -; d_call: -; j_call: TRBJ2-1; v_call: TRBV24-1; cdr3_nt: TGTGCCACCAGTGATTTGGACAGGATGGGGGATGAGCAGTTCTTC; cdr3_aa: CATSDLDRMGDEQFF
clone_size: few; d_call: -; j_call: TRBJ2-5; v_call: TRBV24-1; cdr3_nt: TGTGCCACCAGTGACCCAGGGGTTTCGACCCAGTACTTC; cdr3_aa: CATSDPGVSTQYF
clone_size: -; d_call: -; j_call: TRBJ2-7; v_call: TRBV20-1; cdr3_nt: TGCAGTGCTTCACCCACCGGGGCGAACTACGAGCAGTACTTC; cdr3_aa: CSASPTGANYEQYF
clone_size: -; d_call: TRBD1; j_call: TRBJ1-2; v_call: TRBV15; cdr3_nt: TGTGCCACCTCGACAGGGGGCCGTGGCTACACCTTC; cdr3_aa: CATSTGGRGYTF
clone_size: -; d_call: -; j_call: TRBJ2-3; v_call: TRBV24-1; cdr3_nt: TGTGCCACCAGGCAGGTGGATACGCAGTATTTT; cdr3_aa: CATRQVDTQYF
clone_size: -; d_call: -; j_call: TRBJ2-3; v_call: TRBV11-2; cdr3_nt: TGTGCCAGCAGCCACCCAAACCCGCCCCAACCTATCACAGATACGCAGTATTTT; cdr3_aa: CASSHPNPPQPITDTQYF
clone_size: many; d_call: -; j_call: TRBJ2-5; v_call: TRBV5-6; cdr3_nt: TGTGCCAGCAGCTTGCGTCGGTACAGGCAAGAGACCCAGTACTTC; cdr3_aa: CASSLRRYRQETQYF
clone_size: -; d_call: -; j_call: TRBJ2-1; v_call: TRBV11-1; cdr3_nt: TGTGCCAGCAGTTCTAACCTCGGCGTCGATGAGCAGTTCTTC; cdr3_aa: CASSSNLGVDEQFF